This entry concerns a single TCR beta chain. The antigen is undetermined. This entry belongs to a study of CD8+ T cells in alopecia areata. Study information: The drug, tofacitinib, lasted 6 to 18 months, followed by 6 months off drug.

Trimming at V came to 4 bases and at J to 5 bases, leaving 10 bases not matched to a gene. The CDR3 extends over 15 amino acids. In germline, CDR1 is SGHRS, CDR2 YFSETQ. The researchers isolated CD4+ and CD8+ T cells from PBMCs by sorting. Whole-study results and caveats: Scalp specimens additionally yield sequences from normal skin's resident alphabeta T cells. Greater clonality was observed in lesional scalp samples, especially alopecia totalis/universalis, versus normal scalp.

cDNA reverse transcribed from extracted RNA served as the sequencing template. Using immunoSEQ multiplex PCR, the repertoire was profiled, and TCRdb retains in-frame clones only, with some absent. The sample records approximately 150,000 clones, 51% being singletons. The receptor was derived from a human donor with alopecia areata. This specimen was CD4+ T cells sorted from blood, taken at week 0. The gene calls are TRBV5-1 and TRBJ2-3; 7 bases align to TRBD2. The CDR3 is CASSRQREARDTQYF. CDR3 DNA sequence: TGCGCCAGCAGCAGGCAGCGGGAAGCCAGAGATACGCAGTATTTT.